Listed below are T cell receptor beta chains from one sample, sequenced in a study of cytotoxic CD8 clonotypes in ibrutinib-treated CLL. Assay used: immunoSEQ multiplex PCR; TCRdb lists only in-frame clones, some missing. Of some 150,000 clones listed, around 76% were seen once; the top ten hold about 5%. The sample was PBMCs, taken after 24 months of ibrutinib treatment. All receptors derive from a human donor with chronic lymphocytic leukemia. The conserved cysteine and the conserved F or W are not part of the CDR3 here. Clone size, where shown, is once, few, many, or a class for clones that have expanded.

TRBJ2-2	few	TRBV18	ASSPGGVGELF
TRBJ2-7	.	TRBV5-1	ASSPMTGEAGEQY
TRBJ2-1	.	TRBV6-5	ASSLRVLGEQF
TRBJ1-5	.	TRBV28	ASSLSQPQH
TRBJ2-7	.	TRBV7-2	ASSLGALLAGEPYEQY
TRBJ2-1	.	TRBV11-3	ASSLWGGSSYNEQF
TRBJ2-7	.	TRBV4-3	ASSQVGRRGHEQY
TRBJ2-1	.	TRBV4-2	ASSQEQTSYNEQF
TRBJ2-1	.	TRBV14	ASSPRQGILDEQF
TRBJ2-7	.	TRBV18	ASSLDRGEQY
TRBJ2-1	.	TRBV11-3	ASSLGWRGEF
TRBJ2-5	.	TRBV13	ASSPELAGLQETQY
TRBJ2-5	few	TRBV28	ASRFMGPQETQY
TRBJ1-4	once	TRBV28	ASSLLGSGEKLF
TRBJ2-7	.	TRBV5-5	ASSLRVGTYEQY
TRBJ2-3	once	TRBV5-1	ASSLVVLSGSDTQY
TRBJ1-1	few	TRBV18	ASSPPGRTEAF